This record concerns one T cell receptor beta chain sequence. Clones were read by immunoSEQ multiplex PCR, and TCRdb kept only the in-frame ones, dropping some. There are 78,000 or so clones in the sample; more than 80% occur only once, and approximately 16% lies in the top ten. J lost 0 bases, V lost 1 base, and 8 bases had no gene match. This CDR3 has 17 residues. CDR1 and CDR2 (germline): LGHNA, YSLEER. The data belong to a study of control samples from healthy donors and cancer patients. The chain is built from TRBV4-3 and TRBJ2-5; the match to TRBD2 covers 7 bases. Sequenced sample: blood. This receptor was obtained from a man aged 45-60 years in good health. The CDR3 is CASSQVNAGAYQETQYF. Here the CDR3 DNA reads TGCGCCAGCAGCCAAGTCAACGCGGGAGCGTACCAAGAGACCCAGTACTTC.